This T cell receptor (beta chain) emerged from a study of T cells in women clearing cervical HPV infection. Whole-study context: Cases: HPV16-related CIN3 or worse on histology, 2 invasive cancers. Control women cleared a single incident HPV16 infection within 12 months.

Cervical HPV DNA detected by MY09/MY11 PCR, typed by dot-blot. Assay used: immunoSEQ multiplex PCR; TCRdb lists only in-frame clones, some missing. This sample's table reports approximately 34,000 clones. V lost 0 bases and J lost 5, with 17 bases in between. CDR3 size: 16 residues. Germline CDR1 and CDR2: DFQATT and SNEGSKA (reference sequence). Remarks on this clone: The missing CDR3 end, 3 residues past where the read stops, is filled in from the germline J gene.

Sequenced material: blood buffy coat. The chain links TRBV20-1 to TRBJ2-1, with D perhaps matching TRBD1 (5 bases). This TCR came from a woman between 18 and 70 years old with a cervical HPV16 infection that either progressed to CIN3+ or cleared (not recorded which). CDR3 DNA, as far as it was read: TGCAGTGCTAGAGATCCGGTTGTACAGGCCAACAATGAG. This sequence encodes CSARDPVVQANNE. The whole CDR3 reads CSARDPVVQANNEQFF.